This paragraph covers one T cell receptor (beta chain) sequence. The data belong to a study of monozygotic twins with inflammatory bowel disease. Germline-derived CDR1 and CDR2 are MRHNA and SNTAGT. This CDR3 spans 15 amino acids. Via template switching, UMIs carrying a 6-nucleotide sample barcode were introduced. TCRdb re-called the 5' RACE reads and gives one entry per CDR3 protein, without DNA. The sample's table shows about 300,000 distinct CDR3 sequences. The chain carries TRBV6-4 and TRBJ2-1. Sequenced input: blood. This receptor was identified in a human donor with ulcerative colitis or Crohn's disease, or a healthy co-twin of an affected twin (not recorded which). CDR3 amino acids: CASSDSERSYNEQFF.